This T cell receptor beta chain derives from a study of blood T cell repertoires in COVID-19. Per the authors' pipeline: Amplification of reference gene primers was used by the study to estimate nucleated cell counts. Profiling relied on immunoSEQ multiplex PCR, and the TCRdb table lists in-frame clones only, not all of them. The V and J calls and clone size come from that table; D and trimming were worked out from the DNA. Among 250,000 to 350,000 clones listed, 70% to 90% were seen once. CDR3 length: 15 amino acids. Germline CDR1 reads SEHNR; CDR2 reads FQNEAQ (reference sequence). V was clipped by 5 bases and J by 2 bases; unmatched bases: 7.

Sequences were obtained from peripheral blood. The TCR was taken from a young man with active or convalescent COVID-19. The chain is built from TRBV7-9 and TRBJ2-7; the match to TRBD2 covers 9 bases. The CDR3 coding sequence is TGTGCCAGCAGCCCCGCGGGAGGGCTGCCCTACGAGCAGTACTTC. This translates into CASSPAGGLPYEQYF.